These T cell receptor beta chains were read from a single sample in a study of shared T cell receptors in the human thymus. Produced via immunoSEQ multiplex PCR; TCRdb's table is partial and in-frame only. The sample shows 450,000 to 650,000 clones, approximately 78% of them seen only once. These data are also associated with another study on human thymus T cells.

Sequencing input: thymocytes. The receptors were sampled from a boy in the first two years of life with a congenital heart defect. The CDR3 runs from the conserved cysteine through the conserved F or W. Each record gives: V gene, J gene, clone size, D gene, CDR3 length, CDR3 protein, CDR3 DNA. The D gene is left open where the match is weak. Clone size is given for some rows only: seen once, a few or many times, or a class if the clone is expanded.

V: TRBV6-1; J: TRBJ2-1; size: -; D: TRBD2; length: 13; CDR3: CASRDGGYNEQFF; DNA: TGTGCCAGCCGGGACGGGGGGTACAATGAGCAGTTCTTC
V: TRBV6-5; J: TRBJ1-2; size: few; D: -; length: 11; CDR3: CASSYRGGYTF; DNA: TGTGCCAGCAGTTACAGGGGGGGCTACACCTTC
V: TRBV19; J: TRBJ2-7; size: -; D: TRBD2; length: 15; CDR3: CASSKVASGSYEQYF; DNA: TGTGCCAGTAGTAAAGTAGCTAGCGGGAGCTACGAGCAGTACTTC
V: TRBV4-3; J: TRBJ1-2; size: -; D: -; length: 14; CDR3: CASSQEYRVYGYTF; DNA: TGCGCCAGCAGCCAAGAATACAGGGTCTATGGCTACACCTTC
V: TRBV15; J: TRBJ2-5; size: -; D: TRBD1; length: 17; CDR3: CATSRTPDRGPWETQYF; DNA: TGTGCCACCAGCAGAACCCCTGACAGGGGGCCCTGGGAGACCCAGTACTTC
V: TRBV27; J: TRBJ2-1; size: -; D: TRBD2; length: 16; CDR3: CASSLHTSGRRNEQFF; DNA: TGTGCCAGCAGTTTACATACTAGCGGGAGGAGGAATGAGCAGTTCTTC
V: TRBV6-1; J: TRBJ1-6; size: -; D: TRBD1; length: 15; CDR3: CASSRQGAGNSPLHF; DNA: TGTGCCAGCAGTCGACAGGGGGCAGGTAATTCACCCCTCCACTTT
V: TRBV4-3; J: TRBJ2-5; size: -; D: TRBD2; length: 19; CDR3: CASSQGGWTSGRSLETQYF; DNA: TGCGCCAGCAGCCAGGGGGGGTGGACTAGCGGGAGGAGTCTGGAGACCCAGTACTTC
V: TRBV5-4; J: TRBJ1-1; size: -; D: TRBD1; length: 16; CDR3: CASSPGQGGVGTEAFF; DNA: TGTGCCAGCAGCCCTGGACAGGGTGGAGTGGGTACTGAAGCTTTCTTT
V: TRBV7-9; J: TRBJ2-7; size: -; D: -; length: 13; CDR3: CASSSRQTYEQYF; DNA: TGTGCCAGCAGCTCCCGACAGACCTACGAGCAGTACTTC
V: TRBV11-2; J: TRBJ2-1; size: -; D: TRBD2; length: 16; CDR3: CASSFALAGGYNEQFF; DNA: TGTGCCAGCAGCTTCGCACTAGCGGGAGGCTACAATGAGCAGTTCTTC
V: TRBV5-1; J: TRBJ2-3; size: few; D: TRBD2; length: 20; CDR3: CASSLGSGARLAGESDTQYF; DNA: TGCGCCAGCAGCTTGGGATCCGGGGCGCGACTAGCGGGAGAATCAGATACGCAGTATTTT
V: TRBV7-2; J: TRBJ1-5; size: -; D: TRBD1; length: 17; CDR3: CASSLGSGQGISQPQHF; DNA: TGTGCCAGCAGCTTAGGGTCGGGACAGGGTATTAGTCAGCCCCAGCATTTT
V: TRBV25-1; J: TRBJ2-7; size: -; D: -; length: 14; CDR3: CASSVRRANYEQYF; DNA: TGTGCCAGCAGTGTACGGAGAGCCAATTACGAGCAGTACTTC
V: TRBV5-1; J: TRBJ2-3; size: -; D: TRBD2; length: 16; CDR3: CASSFGTSGTTDTQYF; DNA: TGCGCCAGCAGCTTCGGGACTAGCGGGACCACAGATACGCAGTATTTT
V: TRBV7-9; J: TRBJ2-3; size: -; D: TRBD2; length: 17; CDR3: CASSLRTSGTSTDTQYF; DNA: TGTGCCAGCAGCTTACGGACTAGCGGGACTAGCACAGATACGCAGTATTTT
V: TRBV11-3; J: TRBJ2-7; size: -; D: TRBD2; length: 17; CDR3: CASSLDWAGGTSYEQYF; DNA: TGTGCCAGCAGCTTAGATTGGGCGGGAGGCACCTCCTACGAGCAGTACTTC
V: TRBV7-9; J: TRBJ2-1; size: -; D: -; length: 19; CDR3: CASSPFVPGHSSSYNEQFF; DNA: TGTGCCAGCAGCCCATTTGTCCCGGGACATTCGAGCTCCTACAATGAGCAGTTCTTC
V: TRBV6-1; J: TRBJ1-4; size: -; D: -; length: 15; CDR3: CASTALGAPKEKLFF; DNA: TGTGCCAGCACTGCTTTGGGCGCGCCGAAGGAAAAACTGTTTTTT
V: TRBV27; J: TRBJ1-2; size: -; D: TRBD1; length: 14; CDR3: CASRAQGATPGYTF; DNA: TGTGCCAGCAGGGCGCAGGGGGCAACCCCCGGCTACACCTTC
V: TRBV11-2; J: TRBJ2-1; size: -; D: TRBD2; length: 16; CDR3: CASSLRGTSGSNEQFF; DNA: TGTGCCAGCAGCCTTAGGGGGACTAGCGGGAGTAATGAGCAGTTCTTC
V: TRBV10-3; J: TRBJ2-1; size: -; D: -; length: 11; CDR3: CAIKTGDEQFF; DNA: TGTGCCATCAAGACGGGAGATGAGCAGTTCTTC
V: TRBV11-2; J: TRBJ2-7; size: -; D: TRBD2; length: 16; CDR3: CASSLRGRRNSYEQYF; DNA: TGTGCCAGCAGCTTACGCGGGAGGCGAAACTCCTACGAGCAGTACTTC
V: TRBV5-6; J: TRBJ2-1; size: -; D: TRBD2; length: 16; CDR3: CASSERLAGGPNEQFF; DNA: TGTGCCAGCAGCGAACGACTAGCGGGAGGGCCCAATGAGCAGTTCTTC
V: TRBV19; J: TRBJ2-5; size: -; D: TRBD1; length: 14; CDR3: CASSPRQGRETQYF; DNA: TGTGCCAGTAGTCCCCGACAGGGGCGCGAGACCCAGTACTTC
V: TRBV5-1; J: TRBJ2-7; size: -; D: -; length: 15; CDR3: CASSPPERVTYEQYF; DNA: TGCGCCAGCAGCCCCCCTGAGAGGGTGACCTACGAGCAGTACTTC
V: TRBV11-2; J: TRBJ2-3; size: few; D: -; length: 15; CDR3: CASSCELGSTDTQYF; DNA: TGTGCCAGCAGTTGCGAGCTAGGTAGCACAGATACGCAGTATTTT
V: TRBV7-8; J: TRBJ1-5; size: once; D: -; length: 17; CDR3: CASTGLGGFEGNQPQHF; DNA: TGTGCCAGCACCGGACTGGGGGGGTTTGAGGGCAATCAGCCCCAGCATTTT
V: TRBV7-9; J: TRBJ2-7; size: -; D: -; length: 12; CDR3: CASSLAGREQYF; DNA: TGTGCCAGCAGCTTAGCCGGTCGCGAGCAGTACTTC
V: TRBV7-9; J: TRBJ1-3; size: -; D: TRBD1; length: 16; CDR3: CASSWMTGYSGNTIYF; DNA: TGTGCCAGCAGCTGGATGACAGGGTACTCTGGAAACACCATATATTTT
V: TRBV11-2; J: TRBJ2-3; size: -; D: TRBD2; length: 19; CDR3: CASSLVAGVRPIPTDTQYF; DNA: TGTGCCAGCAGCTTAGTAGCGGGGGTGAGGCCCATTCCAACGGATACGCAGTATTTT
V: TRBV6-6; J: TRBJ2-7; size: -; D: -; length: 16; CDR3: CASSYSGVGGRYEQYF; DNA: TGTGCCAGCAGTTACTCGGGTGTGGGCGGGCGCTACGAGCAGTACTTC
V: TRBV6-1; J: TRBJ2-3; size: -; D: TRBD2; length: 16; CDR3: CASSEKASSGTDTQYF; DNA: TGTGCCAGCAGTGAAAAGGCGTCTAGCGGAACAGATACGCAGTATTTT
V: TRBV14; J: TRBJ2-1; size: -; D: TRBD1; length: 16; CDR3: CASSQTRQGSYNEQFF; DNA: TGTGCCAGCAGCCAAACCAGACAGGGATCATACAATGAGCAGTTCTTC
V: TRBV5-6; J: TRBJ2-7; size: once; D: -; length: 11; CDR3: CASSSSYEQYF; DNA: TGTGCCAGCAGCTCATCCTACGAGCAGTACTTC
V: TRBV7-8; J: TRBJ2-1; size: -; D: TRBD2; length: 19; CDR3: CASSSPGLAGGPFINEQFF; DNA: TGTGCCAGCAGCTCGCCGGGACTAGCGGGAGGGCCCTTTATCAATGAGCAGTTCTTC
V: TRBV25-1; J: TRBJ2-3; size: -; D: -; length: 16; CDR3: CASKGRERSNTDTQYF; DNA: TGTGCCAGTAAAGGCCGGGAGCGATCTAACACAGATACGCAGTATTTT
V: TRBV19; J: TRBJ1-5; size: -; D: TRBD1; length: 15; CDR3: CASSTDGTAHQPQHF; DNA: TGTGCCAGTAGTACAGATGGGACAGCCCATCAGCCCCAGCATTTT
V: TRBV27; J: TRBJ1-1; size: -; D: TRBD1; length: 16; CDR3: CASSPRRGDFDTEAFF; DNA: TGTGCCAGCAGTCCCCGCAGGGGGGACTTCGACACTGAAGCTTTCTTT
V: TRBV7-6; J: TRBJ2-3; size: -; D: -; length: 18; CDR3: CASSFQDGRDFNTDTQYF; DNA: TGTGCCAGCAGCTTTCAGGACGGGAGAGATTTTAACACAGATACGCAGTATTTT
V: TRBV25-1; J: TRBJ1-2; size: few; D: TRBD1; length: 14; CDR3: CASSDQTGNYGYTF; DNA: TGTGCCAGCAGTGACCAGACAGGGAACTATGGCTACACCTTC
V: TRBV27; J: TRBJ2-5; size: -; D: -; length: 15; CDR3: CASSFRPAGQETQYF; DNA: TGTGCCAGCAGTTTCAGGCCGGCTGGGCAAGAGACCCAGTACTTC
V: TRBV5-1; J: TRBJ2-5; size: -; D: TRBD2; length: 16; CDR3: CASSLELAGGRETQYF; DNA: TGCGCCAGCAGCTTGGAACTAGCGGGAGGACGGGAGACCCAGTACTTC
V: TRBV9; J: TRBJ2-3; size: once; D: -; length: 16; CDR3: CASSVVQDSSTDTQYF; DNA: TGTGCCAGCAGCGTAGTTCAGGACAGCAGCACAGATACGCAGTATTTT
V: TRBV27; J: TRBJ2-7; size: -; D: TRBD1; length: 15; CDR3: CASSHQGAYSYEQYF; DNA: TGTGCCAGCAGTCATCAGGGGGCCTACTCTTACGAGCAGTACTTC
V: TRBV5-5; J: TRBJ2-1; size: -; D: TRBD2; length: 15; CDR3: CASRTTSGPDNEQFF; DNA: TGTGCCAGCAGGACTACTAGCGGGCCAGACAATGAGCAGTTCTTC
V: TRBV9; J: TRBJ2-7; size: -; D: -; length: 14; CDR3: CASSVGPSAYEQYF; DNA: TGTGCCAGCAGCGTAGGCCCTAGCGCCTACGAGCAGTACTTC
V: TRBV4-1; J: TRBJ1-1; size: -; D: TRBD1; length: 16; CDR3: CASSQGAEGQPTEAFF; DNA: TGCGCCAGCAGCCAAGGTGCAGAGGGACAGCCAACAGAAGCTTTCTTT
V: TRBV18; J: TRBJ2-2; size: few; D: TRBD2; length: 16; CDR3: CASSPSLAGGAGELFF; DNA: TGTGCCAGCTCACCCTCCCTAGCGGGAGGAGCCGGGGAGCTGTTTTTT
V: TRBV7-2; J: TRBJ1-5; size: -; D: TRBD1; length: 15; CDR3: CASSLRDRSLVAQHF; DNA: TGTGCCAGCAGTTTACGGGACAGGAGCCTTGTAGCCCAGCATTTT
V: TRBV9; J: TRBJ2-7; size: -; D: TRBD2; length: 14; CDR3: CASSALAGDYEQYF; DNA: TGTGCCAGCAGCGCACTAGCGGGGGACTACGAGCAGTACTTC
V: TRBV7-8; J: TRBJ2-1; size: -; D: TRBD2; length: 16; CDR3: CASSLAGSSGYNEQFF; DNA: TGTGCCAGCAGCTTAGCGGGGTCTAGCGGCTACAATGAGCAGTTCTTC
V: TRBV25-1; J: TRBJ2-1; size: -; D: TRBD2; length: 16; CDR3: CASSAPGTRGYNEQFF; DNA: TGTGCCAGCAGTGCCCCCGGGACTAGAGGGTACAATGAGCAGTTCTTC
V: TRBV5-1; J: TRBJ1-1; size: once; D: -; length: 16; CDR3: CASSRRLTAMNTEAFF; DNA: TGCGCCAGCAGCCGCCGATTGACAGCTATGAACACTGAAGCTTTCTTT